This T cell receptor (beta chain) originates from a study of a mutant IDH1 vaccine in newly diagnosed glioma. To note about this clone: Its antigen is as yet unknown.

Clones were sequenced by immunoSEQ multiplex PCR, and TCRdb holds only the in-frame ones, with some missing. The sample has tens of thousands of clones, about 91% seen once. Time point denoted: week 5, during vaccination. What each vaccine dose contained was 300 ug of mutant IDH1 20-mer peptide, accompanied by topical imiquimod. Donors harbored newly found WHO grade 3 or 4 IDH1-mutant, ATRX-lost astrocytomas. Germline values: CDR1 MNHEY, CDR2 SVGAGI. V was shortened by 5 bases and J by 4 bases, with 11 bases between the two germline ends. CDR3 length: 13 residues. The specimen was PBMCs, collected from a glioma patient whose treatment included an IDH1 peptide vaccine. V gene TRBV6-5 combines with J gene TRBJ1-2; no definite D call. This TCR was sampled from a woman in her forties or fifties with glioma. The CDR3 is CASSEEKVYGYTF. Written as DNA, the CDR3 is TGTGCCAGCAGTGAAGAGAAAGTCTATGGCTACACCTTC.